The sample holds a few counts of the clone carrying this TCR beta chain. In Seattle, patients joined the study during active infection and were tracked longitudinally. There are 13 residues in the CDR3. The germline gives CDR1 MNHEY, CDR2 SVGAGI. J was trimmed by 5 bases and V by 10 bases; bases with no gene match: 8. This sample stems from a study of blood T cell repertoires in COVID-19. In the authors' workflow: Counts of nucleated cells, estimated from reference gene primer amplification, were obtained. Using immunoSEQ multiplex PCR, the repertoire was profiled, and TCRdb retains in-frame clones only, with some absent. V and J calls and clone size follow that table, whereas D and trimming were derived from the DNA. The sample includes tens of thousands of clones, approximately 71% of them seen just once.

The chain combines TRBV6-5 with TRBJ2-5, with 9 nucleotides matching TRBD1. Sequencing was performed on peripheral blood. This receptor was identified in a man between 65 and 79 years old with COVID-19, enrolled during active disease. CDR3 DNA: TGTGCCATTAAAAACAGGGGGCCGGAGACCCAGTACTTC. It specifies CAIKNRGPETQYF.